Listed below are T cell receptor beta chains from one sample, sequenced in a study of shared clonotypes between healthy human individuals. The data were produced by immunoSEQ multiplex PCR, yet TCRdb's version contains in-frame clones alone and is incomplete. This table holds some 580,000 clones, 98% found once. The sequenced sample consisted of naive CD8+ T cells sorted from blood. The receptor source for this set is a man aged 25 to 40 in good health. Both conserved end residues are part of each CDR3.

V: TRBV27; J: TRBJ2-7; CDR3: CASSFGGQEQYF
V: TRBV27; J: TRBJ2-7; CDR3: CASSSQGNLDEQYF
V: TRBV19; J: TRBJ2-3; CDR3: CASSDPLAGRADTQYF
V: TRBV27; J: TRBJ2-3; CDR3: CASSYRDRSTDTQYF
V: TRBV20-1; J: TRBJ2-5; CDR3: CSASGNQYF
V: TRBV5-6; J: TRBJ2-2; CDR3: CASSLSLGELFF
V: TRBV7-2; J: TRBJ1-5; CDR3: CASSLVLAARSSNQPQHF
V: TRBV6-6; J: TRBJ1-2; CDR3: CASSYSVGLNYGYTF
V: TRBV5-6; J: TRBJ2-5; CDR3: CASSFMTETQYF
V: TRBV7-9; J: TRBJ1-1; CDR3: CASSLVKGDGTEAFF
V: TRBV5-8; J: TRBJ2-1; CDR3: CASNLGPAEQFF
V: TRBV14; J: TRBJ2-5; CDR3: CASSQRGWGVKETQYF
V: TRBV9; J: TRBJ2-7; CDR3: CASSGGTDSSYEQYF
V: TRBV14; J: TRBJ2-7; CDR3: CASSQGPAGTGDSIWEQYF
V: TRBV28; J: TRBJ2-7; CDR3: CASSHREGPGEQYF
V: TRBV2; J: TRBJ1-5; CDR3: CASSRGNQPQHF